Below, 22 T cell receptor beta chains from the same sample are listed, as sequenced in a study of human T cells and chemical hapten exposure. Time point reported: patch test 1, 2 weeks after DPC sensitization. Treatment here: therapeutic diphenylcyclopropenone sensitization with weekly scalp DPC. TCRdb analysed the RACE reads with MiXCR anew, one entry per CDR3 protein. The table lists 180,000 or so distinct CDR3 sequences, more than 14% of them singletons. This specimen consisted of whole blood, obtained in connection with sensitization to the hapten diphenylcyclopropenone (DPC). The receptor source for this set is a woman aged 25 to 39 with alopecia areata. Some clones in this sample may be carry-over from other donors' samples.

Written as DNA, the CDR3 is TGCAGTGCTAGAGATAGGGTTTGGAACTCCTACGAGCAGTACTTC. Protein product: CSARDRVWNSYEQYF. The chain has TRBV20-1 and TRBJ2-7, with D unclear. This CDR3 contains 15 residues. The germline V gene has CDR1 DFQATT and CDR2 SNEGSKA (reference sequence). V lost 0 bases to trimming and J lost 0 bases, with 12 bases between them.

This chain uses TRBV7-9 with TRBJ1-2; D remains ambiguous. The CDR3 length is 8 residues. V was trimmed by 8 bases and J by 8 bases, leaving 3 bases between them. The V gene's germline CDR1 is SEHNR and CDR2 FQNEAQ (reference sequence). As DNA, the CDR3 is TGTGCCAGCGGGGGCTACACCTTC. This translates into CASGGYTF.

J is TRBJ1-1 and V is TRBV30; D not certain. CDR1 GTSNPN and CDR2 SVGIG come from the germline V gene (reference sequence). The CDR3 covers 12 residues. V lost 2 bases to trimming and J lost 6 bases, with 10 bases between them. The CDR3 region is CAWSPGYPEAFF. The DNA for the CDR3 is TGTGCCTGGAGTCCGGGGTACCCTGAAGCTTTCTTT.

The chain joins TRBV20-1 to TRBJ2-1; 13 positions agree with TRBD2. Germline V gives CDR1 DFQATT, CDR2 SNEGSKA (reference sequence). V shed 3 bases and J 7 bases; nucleotides not matched to a gene: 6. The CDR3 spans 15 residues. The CDR3 region is CSASSGTSGTNEQFF. The CDR3 nucleotides are TGCAGTGCTAGTTCCGGGACTAGCGGGACAAATGAGCAGTTCTTC.

The CDR3 is CASSLAHVQDRDRGYTF. CDR3 DNA: TGTGCCAGCAGCTTAGCGCATGTACAGGACAGGGATCGTGGCTACACCTTC. The chain carries TRBV7-9 and TRBJ1-2; 8 nucleotides line up with TRBD1. The CDR3 has 17 amino acids. The V gene end was trimmed by 0 bases and the J gene end by 7 bases; junction bases not matched to a gene: 13. Germline CDR1 reads SEHNR; CDR2 reads FQNEAQ (reference sequence).

This clonotype was detected ten times or more. The CDR3: CASQDRVGSYEQYF. The CDR3 DNA sequence: TGTGCCAGCCAAGACAGAGTAGGTTCCTACGAGCAGTACTTC. The V and J genes are TRBV6-5 and TRBJ2-7; a possible D gene is TRBD1 (5 bases). The V gene lost 8 bases and the J gene lost 1 base, with 15 bases spanning the gap. Germline V gene sequence: CDR1 MNHEY, CDR2 SVGAGI. This CDR3 region has 14 residues.

The chain combines TRBV7-2 with TRBJ2-3, with D possibly matching TRBD1 (5 bases). Between the trimmed V and J ends, which lost 3 bases and 3 bases, there was a span of 10 bases. Looked up from germline, CDR1 is SGHTA and CDR2 is FQGNSA. The CDR3 runs to 14 residues. The CDR3: CASSFSRATDTQYF. CDR3 nucleotides: TGTGCCAGCAGCTTTTCCAGGGCTACAGATACGCAGTATTTT.

This clonotype was seen ten or more times. The chain recombines TRBV29-1 with TRBJ2-3; no clear D gene. This CDR3 contains 13 residues. The germline gives CDR1 SQVTM, CDR2 ANQGSEA. V was shortened by 6 bases and J by 0 bases, with 10 bases between the two germline ends. The CDR3 is CSVSGQSTDTQYF. The CDR3 bases are TGCAGCGTATCCGGGCAAAGCACAGATACGCAGTATTTT.

This clonotype was detected only a few times. This chain connects TRBV27 to TRBJ1-6; 9 bases agree with TRBD1. V lost 6 bases and J lost 7; bases outside the gene matches: 1. CDR3 length: 13 residues. Per germline, CDR1 MNHEY and CDR2 SMNVEV (reference sequence). In DNA form, the CDR3 reads TGTGCCAGCAGGACAGGGGGGAATTCACCCCTCCACTTT. Its protein is CASRTGGNSPLHF.

The chain recombines TRBV20-1 with TRBJ2-7, with TRBD2 matching over 8 bases. V shed 6 bases and J 0 bases; nucleotides not matched to a gene: 7. The CDR3 is 14 amino acids. The germline gives CDR1 DFQATT, CDR2 SNEGSKA (reference sequence). This CDR3 is CSAELAVSSYEQYF. The CDR3 bases are TGCAGTGCGGAACTAGCGGTGAGCTCCTACGAGCAGTACTTC.

The chain employs TRBV9 and TRBJ1-5; 7 bases agree with TRBD1. The CDR3 covers 14 residues. Trimming cost V 3 bases and J 11 bases; bases outside gene matches: 11. Germline CDR1 and CDR2: SGDLS and YYNGEE. CDR3 region: CASSAAGTDSAQHF. The CDR3, as DNA: TGTGCCAGCAGCGCAGCCGGGACAGATTCGGCCCAGCATTTT.

The chain has TRBV28 and TRBJ2-7, with unresolved D. With 6 bases removed from V and 2 bases from J, the gap between germline ends came to 8 bases. CDR1 and CDR2 (germline): MDHEN, SYDVKM. The CDR3 extends over 12 amino acids. The CDR3 DNA is TGTGCCAGCAGCCTTTTTCCCTACGAGCAGTACTTC. It encodes CASSLFPYEQYF.

This clonotype was observed a few times. The chain links TRBV7-9 to TRBJ1-4; TRBD1 might be the D (6 bases). Germline V lookup: CDR1 SEHNR, CDR2 FQNEAQ (reference sequence). The CDR3 has 14 amino acids. V lost 3 bases and J lost 8, with 13 bases in between. The CDR3 bases are TGTGCCAGCAGCTTGGCAAGGGACAACGAAAAACTGTTTTTT. This translates into CASSLARDNEKLFF.

This clonotype was seen only a few times. The genes are TRBV7-3 and TRBJ2-2, with 8 bases fitting TRBD1. The CDR3 spans 18 residues. Trimming removed 5 bases from V and 0 bases from J; junction bases left unmatched: 11. The germline V gene has CDR1 SGHTA and CDR2 FQGTGA. CDR3 amino acids: CASSRRGQVYANTGELFF. The CDR3 region has the DNA TGTGCCAGCAGCCGGAGGGGACAGGTCTACGCGAACACCGGGGAGCTGTTTTTT.

This clonotype was recorded many times. The chain is built from TRBV7-2 and TRBJ2-1, with TRBD2 matching 10 bases. The CDR3 is 17 residues long. V dropped 2 bases and J dropped 8; count of bases not matched to a gene: 12. Germline assignment: CDR1 SGHTA and CDR2 FQGNSA. The CDR3 sequence: CASSLSVASGRNDEQFF. The CDR3 DNA reads as TGTGCCAGCAGCTTATCGGTGGCTAGCGGGAGAAACGATGAGCAGTTCTTC.

This clonotype was seen a handful of times. The junction differs from germline at one of its ends, possibly a read error. The chain employs TRBV18 and TRBJ2-7, with TRBD1 matching 9 bases. Germline V gene data show CDR1 as KGHSH and CDR2 as LQKENI. The CDR3 length is 13 residues. CDR3 sequence reads: CASSPLPRDRAHF. CDR3 nucleotides: TGTGCCAGCTCACCTCTGCCCCGGGACAGGGCCCACTTC. The full variable domain, in which reference TRBV18 and TRBJ2-7 provide the parts outside the CDR3, is NAGVMQNPRHLVRRRGQEARLRCSPMKGHSHVYWYRQLPEEGLKFMVYLQKENIIDESGMPKERFSAEFPKEGPSILRIQQVVRGDSAAYFCASSPLPRDRAHFGPGTRLTVT.

This rearrangement joins TRBV28 to TRBJ2-7; a possible D gene is TRBD1 (6 bases). The germline V and J ends were trimmed by 5 bases and 3 bases, with 23 bases remaining between them. The CDR3 is made up of 17 amino acids. The germline V gene encodes CDR1 MDHEN and CDR2 SYDVKM. CDR3 sequence: CASSPPAGRGSGYEQYF. The CDR3, as DNA: TGTGCCAGCAGTCCGCCTGCGGGCAGGGGAAGTGGCTACGAGCAGTACTTC.

This clonotype was detected many times. The chain uses TRBV28 and TRBJ2-5; D is ambiguous. This CDR3 region has 11 residues. Trimming left V 7 bases short and J 5 bases short, with 8 bases between. Germline CDR1 reads MDHEN; CDR2 reads SYDVKM. The CDR3 sequence: CASKLRETQYF. DNA for the CDR3: TGTGCCAGCAAACTCAGGGAGACCCAGTACTTC.

The chain links TRBV28 to TRBJ1-2; D gene uncertain. With 5 bases removed from V and 5 bases from J, the gap between germline ends came to 18 bases. The CDR3 runs 15 residues. CDR1 and CDR2 (germline): MDHEN, SYDVKM. This chain's CDR3 is CASSARHSPGYGYTF. The CDR3, as DNA: TGTGCCAGCAGTGCCCGACACTCTCCGGGGTATGGCTACACCTTC.

This clonotype showed up just a few times. The chain recombines TRBV25-1 with TRBJ1-2, with D maybe TRBD1 (6 bases). Germline assignment: CDR1 MGHDK and CDR2 SYGVNS. V gave up 11 bases and J gave up 4 bases, with 17 bases separating them. The CDR3 is 13 amino acids. Here the CDR3 DNA reads TGTGCCTCTTCCCCAGGGGCCGGCTATGGCTACACCTTC. This translates into CASSPGAGYGYTF.

The table lists this clonotype with a few counts. V usage is TRBV25-1 and J usage is TRBJ1-6; a weak D match, TRBD1 (6 bases). Per the germline V gene, CDR1 is MGHDK and CDR2 is SYGVNS. Deletions cut 6 bases from V and 7 bases from J, with 16 bases between. CDR3 size: 15 residues. The CDR3 is CASSPSEGENSPLHF. CDR3 DNA: TGTGCCAGCAGCCCCTCCGAGGGGGAGAATTCACCCCTCCACTTT.

V usage is TRBV28 and J usage is TRBJ1-1; no clear D gene. The CDR3 totals 12 residues. V was trimmed by 4 bases and J by 1 base, leaving 4 bases between them. Germline loops: CDR1 MDHEN, CDR2 SYDVKM. In DNA form, the CDR3 reads TGTGCCAGCAGTTACAAGAACACTGAAGCTTTCTTT. Protein product: CASSYKNTEAFF.